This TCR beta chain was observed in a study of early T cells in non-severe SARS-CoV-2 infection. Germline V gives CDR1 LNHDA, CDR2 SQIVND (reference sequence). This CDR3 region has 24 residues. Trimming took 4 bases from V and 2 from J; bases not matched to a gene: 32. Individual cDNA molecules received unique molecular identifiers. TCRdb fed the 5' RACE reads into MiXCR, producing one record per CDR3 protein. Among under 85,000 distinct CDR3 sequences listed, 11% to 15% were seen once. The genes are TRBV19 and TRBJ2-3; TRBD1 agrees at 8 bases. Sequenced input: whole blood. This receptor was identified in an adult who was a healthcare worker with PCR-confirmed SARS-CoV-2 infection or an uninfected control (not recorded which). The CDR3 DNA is TGTGCCAGTAGTACGACATTGACAGGGGCGAAATACACCGGGTTCGTCGCTTACACAGATACGCAGTATTTT. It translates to CASSTTLTGAKYTGFVAYTDTQYF.